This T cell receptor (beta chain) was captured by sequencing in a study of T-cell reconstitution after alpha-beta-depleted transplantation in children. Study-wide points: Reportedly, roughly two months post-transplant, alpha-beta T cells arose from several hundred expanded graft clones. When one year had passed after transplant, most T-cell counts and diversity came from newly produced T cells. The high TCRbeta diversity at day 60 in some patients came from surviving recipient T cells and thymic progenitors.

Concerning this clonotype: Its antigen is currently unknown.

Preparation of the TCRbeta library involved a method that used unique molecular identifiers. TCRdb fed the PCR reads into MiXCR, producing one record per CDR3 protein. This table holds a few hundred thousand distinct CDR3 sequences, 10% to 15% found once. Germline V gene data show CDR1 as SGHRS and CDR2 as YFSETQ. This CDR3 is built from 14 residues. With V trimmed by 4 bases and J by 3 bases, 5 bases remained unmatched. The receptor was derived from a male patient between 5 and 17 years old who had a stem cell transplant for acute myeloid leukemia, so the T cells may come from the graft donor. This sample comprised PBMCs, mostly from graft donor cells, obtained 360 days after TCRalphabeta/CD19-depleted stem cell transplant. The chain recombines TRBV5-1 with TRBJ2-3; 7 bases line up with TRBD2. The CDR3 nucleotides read TGCGCCAGCAGCCCTTTCGGGGGGACAGATACGCAGTATTTT. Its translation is CASSPFGGTDTQYF.